One and the same sample provided the 31 T cell receptor beta chains below, sequenced in a study of Tregs in tolerant kidney transplant recipients. Sequencing was performed with immunoSEQ multiplex PCR; in TCRdb, only in-frame clones are kept and a portion is missing. The data show fewer than 100,000 clones, approximately 90% seen once. The input for sequencing was Tregs from blood, taken before the transplant. All receptors come from a human donor who received a combined kidney and bone marrow transplant.

The chain is built from TRBV29-1 and TRBJ2-5; no firm D call. The CDR3 spans 11 residues. Deletions cut 4 bases from V and 4 bases from J, with 7 bases between. The germline CDR1 and CDR2 sequences are SQVTM and ANQGSEA. Written as DNA, the CDR3 is TGCAGCGTTGTGCGGTTAGAGACCCAGTACTTC. It specifies CSVVRLETQYF.

The rearrangement uses TRBV15 and TRBJ1-5; 9 nucleotides agree with TRBD1. This CDR3 region has 18 residues. Germline V gene sequence: CDR1 LNHNV, CDR2 YYDKDF (reference sequence). J lost 4 bases, V lost 1 base, and 11 bases had no gene match. CDR3 in DNA: TGTGCCACCAGCAGAGGTAGAAGTCCCGGGACAGGGAATCAGCCCCAGCATTTT. Its translation is CATSRGRSPGTGNQPQHF.

The chain links TRBV7-9 to TRBJ1-4; the D is unclear. The CDR3 totals 15 residues. The V gene's germline CDR1 is SEHNR and CDR2 FQNEAQ (reference sequence). Trimming took 4 bases from V and 4 from J, leaving 13 bases between them. The CDR3 loop reads CASSSLSQINEKLFF. The CDR3 region has the DNA TGTGCCAGCAGCTCCCTATCTCAGATTAATGAAAAACTGTTTTTT.

The chain has TRBV19 and TRBJ2-3; the D gene is possibly TRBD2 (6 bases). The CDR3 is 15 residues long. Trimming took 5 bases from V and 2 from J, leaving 14 bases between them. CDR1 and CDR2 (germline): LNHDA, SQIVND (reference sequence). CDR3 sequence (DNA): TGTGCCAGTAGTCAGCAGGCGGGGTACACAGATACGCAGTATTTT. Protein sequence: CASSQQAGYTDTQYF.

J is TRBJ1-1 and V is TRBV30, with 8 bases lining up with TRBD1. This CDR3 comprises 15 residues. The V gene's germline CDR1 is GTSNPN and CDR2 SVGIG (reference sequence). With 0 bases clipped from V and 0 bases from J, the junction kept 3 bases outside the gene matches. CDR3: CAWSVSGGLNTEAFF. Written as DNA, the CDR3 is TGTGCCTGGAGTGTCTCAGGGGGCCTGAACACTGAAGCTTTCTTT.

This clone was recorded a few times. The rearrangement links TRBV27 to TRBJ2-2, with a weak D call TRBD2 (6 bases). Trimming removed 5 bases from V and 1 base from J, with 8 bases in between. The CDR3 runs to 14 residues. Per the germline V gene, CDR1 is MNHEY and CDR2 is SMNVEV (reference sequence). Here the CDR3 DNA reads TGTGCCAGCAGTGGACTACAGAACACCGGGGAGCTGTTTTTT. Its protein product is CASSGLQNTGELFF.

The V gene is TRBV28, the J gene TRBJ1-5; D call uncertain. V was clipped by 4 bases and J by 4 bases, with 5 bases between them. The CDR3 has 12 residues. The germline V gene has CDR1 MDHEN and CDR2 SYDVKM. CDR3 residues: CASSSLNQPQHF. The CDR3 DNA is TGTGCCAGCAGTTCTCTAAATCAGCCCCAGCATTTT.

The CDR3 DNA reads as TGTGCCAGCAGCCTTAGCGGGAGCTCGGGTGAGCAGTACTTC. Translating gives CASSLSGSSGEQYF. The V and J genes are TRBV6-5 and TRBJ2-7, with 9 bases that match TRBD2. V shed 6 bases and J 7 bases; nucleotides not matched to a gene: 10. CDR1 MNHEY and CDR2 SVGAGI come from the germline V gene. CDR3 length: 14 residues.

As concerns this clone: The sample has other DNA sequences that encode this CDR3 too. The rearrangement uses TRBV28 and TRBJ2-7; D is perhaps TRBD2 (6 bases). Germline CDR1 reads MDHEN; CDR2 reads SYDVKM. V dropped 7 bases and J dropped 4 bases, with 17 bases sitting between them. The CDR3 runs 14 residues. The CDR3 DNA sequence: TGTGCCAGCACCCTAGTGGGAGGCCTGTACGAGCAGTACTTC. This sequence encodes CASTLVGGLYEQYF.

The V call is TRBV29-1, the J call TRBJ2-5; TRBD1 matches 8 bases. The end of the DNA is better explained by TRBJ2-7, so the J call may be wrong. This CDR3 region has 13 residues. The germline V gene has CDR1 SQVTM and CDR2 ANQGSEA. For the CDR3, the DNA is TGCAGCGCTGGGGACAGGAGGTCCTACGAGCAGTACTTC. Its protein product is CSAGDRRSYEQYF.

The chain uses TRBV5-1 and TRBJ2-3; 9 nucleotides agree with TRBD2. CDR1 and CDR2 (germline): SGHRS, YFSETQ. The CDR3 covers 14 residues. V was clipped by 6 bases and J by 4 bases; unmatched bases: 6. The CDR3 DNA sequence: TGCGCCAGCAAGTTAGCGGGAGACCCAGATACGCAGTATTTT. As protein: CASKLAGDPDTQYF.

The chain employs TRBV9 and TRBJ1-1, with 7 bases matching TRBD1. Germline trimming cut 3 bases from V and 1 base from J; bases unmatched to any gene: 18. Germline V lookup: CDR1 SGDLS, CDR2 YYNGEE. The CDR3 is made up of 19 amino acids. CDR3: CASSDRQGYHGVKNTEAFF. The CDR3 DNA sequence: TGTGCCAGCAGCGACAGACAGGGATACCACGGGGTAAAGAACACTGAAGCTTTCTTT.

The rearrangement links TRBV5-5 to TRBJ2-1; D remains unclear. The CDR3 consists of 14 residues. Trimming shortened V by 3 bases and J by 7 bases, and 14 bases separated the two germline ends. Germline assignment: CDR1 SGHKS and CDR2 YYEKEE (reference sequence). The CDR3, as DNA: TGTGCCAGCAGCTGGGCCACCCTGACTAATGAGCAGTTCTTC. Translation: CASSWATLTNEQFF. The variable domain in full, completed from reference TRBV5-5 and TRBJ2-1, reads DAGVTQSPTHLIKTRGQQVTLRCSPISGHKSVSWYQQVLGQGPQFIFQYYEKEERGRGNFPDRFSARQFPNYSSELNVNALLLGDSALYLCASSWATLTNEQFFGPGTRLTVL.

The rearrangement uses TRBV29-1 and TRBJ2-1, with 8 bases that match TRBD1. This CDR3 is built from 14 residues. Germline V gene lookup returns CDR1 SQVTM and CDR2 ANQGSEA. V lost 3 bases and J lost 7; bases outside the gene matches: 8. DNA for the CDR3: TGCAGCGTTGAGCGGCAGGGGGCTAGTAATGAGCAGTTCTTC. Its translation is CSVERQGASNEQFF.

The chain joins TRBV2 to TRBJ2-5; TRBD1 might be the D (5 bases). The ends were cut back, 2 bases at V and 5 bases at J, with 9 bases in the middle. The CDR3 is made up of 13 amino acids. Germline assignment: CDR1 SNHLY and CDR2 FYNNEI. The CDR3 bases are TGTGCCAGCAGTGAACGCAGGGATGAGACCCAGTACTTC. It is translated as CASSERRDETQYF.

The J gene is TRBJ2-7, the V gene TRBV18, with 8 nucleotides matching TRBD2. J was trimmed by 5 bases and V by 6 bases; bases with no gene match: 12. This CDR3 is 15 amino acids long. Germline CDR1 reads KGHSH; CDR2 reads LQKENI. CDR3 coding DNA: TGTGCCAGCTCGTCCCGACCAGCGGGAGTTCACGAGCAGTACTTC. Translating it yields CASSSRPAGVHEQYF.

V usage is TRBV18 and J usage is TRBJ1-4; 7 bases map to TRBD1. The V and J ends lost 1 base and 7 bases, in that order; junction bases with no gene match: 3. This CDR3 spans 14 amino acids. Germline-derived CDR1 and CDR2 are KGHSH and LQKENI. The CDR3 reads CASSPQGAREKLFF. CDR3 nucleotides: TGTGCCAGCTCACCACAGGGGGCGCGTGAAAAACTGTTTTTT. Variable domain in full (rest from reference TRBV18 and TRBJ1-4): NAGVMQNPRHLVRRRGQEARLRCSPMKGHSHVYWYRQLPEEGLKFMVYLQKENIIDESGMPKERFSAEFPKEGPSILRIQQVVRGDSAAYFCASSPQGAREKLFFGSGTQLSVL.

This clone has more than one count but fewer than ten. The chain recombines TRBV19 with TRBJ1-4; D is possibly TRBD1 (5 bases). The germline V and J ends were trimmed by 7 bases and 8 bases, with 20 bases remaining between them. Germline V gene sequence: CDR1 LNHDA, CDR2 SQIVND (reference sequence). The CDR3 has 15 amino acids. The CDR3 nucleotides read TGTGCCAGTACCCCGCCCCCAGGGTTCGGGGAAAAACTGTTTTTT. It yields the protein CASTPPPGFGEKLFF.

V usage is TRBV5-4 and J usage is TRBJ2-2; D is ambiguous. V lost 0 bases and J lost 1, with 7 bases in between. This CDR3 is 15 amino acids long. Germline V gene sequence: CDR1 SGHNT, CDR2 YYREEE (reference sequence). The CDR3: CASSLGEVNTGELFF. Written as DNA, the CDR3 is TGTGCCAGCAGCTTGGGGGAAGTGAACACCGGGGAGCTGTTTTTT.

This clone appeared a single time. The CDR3: CASSEETGPKTNYGYTF. The CDR3 DNA reads as TGTGCCAGCAGTGAAGAAACAGGTCCCAAGACTAACTATGGCTACACCTTC. V and J are TRBV6-1 and TRBJ1-2; the D gene is possibly TRBD1 (5 bases). Germline CDR1 and CDR2: MNHNS and SASEGT. This CDR3 has 17 residues. Trimming removed 1 base at V and 0 bases at J, with 15 bases between.

The V call is TRBV2, the J call TRBJ2-1, with a possible D match to TRBD1 (6 bases). V was clipped by 5 bases and J by 5 bases, with 13 bases between them. Looked up from germline, CDR1 is SNHLY and CDR2 is FYNNEI. This CDR3 region has 14 residues. The CDR3 spells CASSLRTVNNEQFF. The CDR3 region has the DNA TGTGCCAGCAGTTTACGGACAGTCAACAATGAGCAGTTCTTC.

The chain couples TRBV18 to TRBJ2-7; 8 bases are a match to TRBD1. Germline assignment: CDR1 KGHSH and CDR2 LQKENI. The CDR3 totals 16 residues. J was trimmed by 6 bases and V by 3 bases; bases with no gene match: 13. The CDR3 coding sequence is TGTGCCAGCTCACCTTCCGGCGGACAGGGTGTGGGCGAGCAGTACTTC. Translating gives CASSPSGGQGVGEQYF. The full variable domain, its missing parts supplied by reference TRBV18 and TRBJ2-7, is NAGVMQNPRHLVRRRGQEARLRCSPMKGHSHVYWYRQLPEEGLKFMVYLQKENIIDESGMPKERFSAEFPKEGPSILRIQQVVRGDSAAYFCASSPSGGQGVGEQYFGPGTRLTVT.

This clone was detected a few times. The chain uses TRBV10-3 and TRBJ2-7; 10 bases align to TRBD2. The CDR3 has 13 residues. Trimming removed 4 bases from V and 3 bases from J; junction bases left unmatched: 0. CDR1 and CDR2 (germline): ENHRY, SYGVKD. The CDR3 DNA sequence: TGTGCCATCAGTGCTAGCGGGAGCTACGAGCAGTACTTC. The encoded protein is CAISASGSYEQYF.

The chain recombines TRBV7-2 with TRBJ2-2; D not resolved. V shed 0 bases and J shed 1 base, with 3 bases lying between them. Germline loops: CDR1 SGHTA, CDR2 FQGNSA. The CDR3 runs to 14 residues. The CDR3 DNA reads as TGTGCCAGCAGCTTAGCTCGGAACACCGGGGAGCTGTTTTTT. Its protein product is CASSLARNTGELFF.

The gene calls are TRBV5-1 and TRBJ2-3, with D possibly being TRBD2 (5 bases). V dropped 6 bases and J dropped 3 bases, with 11 bases sitting between them. CDR1 SGHRS and CDR2 YFSETQ come from the germline V gene. The CDR3 contains 13 residues. The CDR3 protein is CASTVPGTDTQYF. In DNA, the CDR3 is TGCGCCAGCACCGTACCGGGGACAGATACGCAGTATTTT.

This clone was detected only once. The chain recombines TRBV21-1 with TRBJ2-1; TRBD2 reflects the table's D call only, with no check against the DNA. TRBV21-1 is listed as a pseudogene. The CDR3 is made up of 12 amino acids. The CDR3 here is CASGPRGGEQFF. CDR3 in DNA: TGTGCCAGCGGACCTAGGGGGGGTGAGCAGTTCTTC.

The chain links TRBV27 to TRBJ2-3, with a possible D match to TRBD2 (5 bases). The V and J ends lost 3 bases and 3 bases respectively, with 7 bases between them. CDR3 length equals 13 residues. Germline CDR1 reads MNHEY; CDR2 reads SMNVEV (reference sequence). The CDR3: CASSFRRTDTQYF. In nucleotides, the CDR3 is TGTGCCAGCAGTTTTCGGAGGACAGATACGCAGTATTTT.

The chain is built from TRBV7-2 and TRBJ2-7; maybe TRBD2 (5 bases). Germline lookup yields CDR1 SGHTA and CDR2 FQGNSA. Deletions cut 1 base from V and 2 bases from J, with 12 bases between. The CDR3 sequence is 15 residues long. Written as DNA, the CDR3 is TGTGCCAGCAGCTTAGATCTGGCGGGCCCCTACGAGCAGTACTTC. It yields the protein CASSLDLAGPYEQYF. The full variable domain, rest sourced from reference TRBV7-2 and TRBJ2-7, is GAGVSQSPSNKVTEKGKDVELRCDPISGHTALYWYRQSLGQGLEFLIYFQGNSAPDKSGLPSDRFSAERTGGSVSTLTIQRTQQEDSAVYLCASSLDLAGPYEQYFGPGTRLTVT.

This clone turned up a few times. A junction boundary mismatches the germline segment, possibly from a read error. This chain uses TRBV19 with TRBJ1-2, with 8 positions matching TRBD1. In germline, CDR1 is LNHDA, CDR2 SQIVND (reference sequence). This CDR3 is 11 amino acids long. Here the CDR3 DNA reads TGTGCCAGTAGTCCCGGACAGGGAAGGATATTC. Protein sequence: CASSPGQGRIF.

The chain links TRBV9 to TRBJ1-1; no firm D call. Germline V gives CDR1 SGDLS, CDR2 YYNGEE. Trimming left V 5 bases short and J 11 bases short, with 19 bases between. CDR3 length equals 13 residues. CDR3 sequence reads: CASSALKGEAAFF. The DNA of the CDR3 is TGTGCCAGCAGTGCTCTCAAGGGTGAAGCCGCTTTCTTT.

V gene TRBV6-4 combines with J gene TRBJ2-1, with D uncertain. Between the trimmed V and J ends, which lost 4 bases and 5 bases, there was a span of 9 bases. CDR3 length: 13 amino acids. The germline V gene has CDR1 MRHNA and CDR2 SNTAGT. The CDR3 DNA sequence: TGTGCCAGCAGTGCCACCCCCCACAATGAGCAGTTCTTC. Amino acids: CASSATPHNEQFF.